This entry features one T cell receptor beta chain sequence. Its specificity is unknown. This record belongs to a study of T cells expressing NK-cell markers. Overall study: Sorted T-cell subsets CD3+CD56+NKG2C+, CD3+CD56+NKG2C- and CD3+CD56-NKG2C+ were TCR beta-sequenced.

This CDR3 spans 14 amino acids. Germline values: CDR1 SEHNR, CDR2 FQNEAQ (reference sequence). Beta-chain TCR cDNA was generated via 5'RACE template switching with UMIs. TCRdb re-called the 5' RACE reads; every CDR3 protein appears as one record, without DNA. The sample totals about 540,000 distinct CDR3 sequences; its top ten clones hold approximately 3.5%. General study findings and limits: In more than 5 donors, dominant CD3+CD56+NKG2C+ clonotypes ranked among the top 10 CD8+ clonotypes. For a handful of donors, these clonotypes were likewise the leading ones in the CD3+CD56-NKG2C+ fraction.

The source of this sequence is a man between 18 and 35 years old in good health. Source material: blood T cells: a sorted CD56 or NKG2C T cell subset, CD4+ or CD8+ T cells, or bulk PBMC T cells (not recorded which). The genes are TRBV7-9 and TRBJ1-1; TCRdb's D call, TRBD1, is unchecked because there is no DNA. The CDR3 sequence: CASSFVRGRPEAFF. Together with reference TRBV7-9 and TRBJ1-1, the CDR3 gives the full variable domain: DTGVSQNPRHKITKRGQNVTFRCDPISEHNRLYWYRQTLGQGPEFLTYFQNEAQLEKSRLLSDRFSAERPKGSFSTLEIQRTEQGDSAMYLCASSFVRGRPEAFFGQGTRLTVV.